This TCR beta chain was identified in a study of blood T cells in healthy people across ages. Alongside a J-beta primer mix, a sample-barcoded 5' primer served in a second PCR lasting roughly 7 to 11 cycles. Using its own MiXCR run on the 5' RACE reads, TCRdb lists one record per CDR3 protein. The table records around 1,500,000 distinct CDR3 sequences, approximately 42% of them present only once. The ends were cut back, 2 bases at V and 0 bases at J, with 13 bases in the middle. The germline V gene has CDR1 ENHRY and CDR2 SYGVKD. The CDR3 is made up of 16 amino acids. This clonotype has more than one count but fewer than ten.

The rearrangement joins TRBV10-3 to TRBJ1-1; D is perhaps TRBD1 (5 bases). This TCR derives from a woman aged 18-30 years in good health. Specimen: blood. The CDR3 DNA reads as TGTGCCATCAGTGAGCCTGACAGAACCATGAACACTGAAGCTTTCTTT. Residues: CAISEPDRTMNTEAFF.